This is a list of T cell receptor beta chains from one sample in a study of early T cells in non-severe SARS-CoV-2 infection. TCRdb analysed the 5' RACE reads with MiXCR anew, one entry per CDR3 protein. The sample contains around 70,000 distinct CDR3 sequences, more than 9% of which appear only once. Sequenced input: whole blood. The receptor source for this set is an adult who was a healthcare worker with PCR-confirmed SARS-CoV-2 infection or an uninfected control (not recorded which). CDR3s include the opening cysteine and the closing phenylalanine or tryptophan. The order of the fields is clone size, D gene, V gene, J gene, CDR3 DNA, CDR3 protein. The D gene is left open where the match is weak. Only part of the rows carry a size: once, few, many, or a class if the clone is expanded.

clone_size: many
d_call: .
v_call: TRBV9
j_call: TRBJ2-7
cdr3_nt: TGTGCCAGCAGCGAGGGCCAAGGGGTCTACGAGCAGTACTTC
cdr3_aa: CASSEGQGVYEQYF

clone_size: .
d_call: TRBD2
v_call: TRBV6-2/TRBV6-3
j_call: TRBJ2-7
cdr3_nt: TGTGCCAGCAGTTACTCGGAGCGGGGCCCTCTCGAGCAGTACTTC
cdr3_aa: CASSYSERGPLEQYF

clone_size: many
d_call: TRBD2
v_call: TRBV11-2
j_call: TRBJ2-5
cdr3_nt: TGTGCCAGCAGCTTAACCGGGACTAGCGGGGAGACCCAGTACTTC
cdr3_aa: CASSLTGTSGETQYF

clone_size: .
d_call: TRBD2
v_call: TRBV9
j_call: TRBJ2-3
cdr3_nt: TGTGCCAGCAGCACGAGGACTAGCGGCACAGATACGCAGTATTTT
cdr3_aa: CASSTRTSGTDTQYF

clone_size: many
d_call: .
v_call: TRBV19
j_call: TRBJ2-6
cdr3_nt: TGTGCCAGTATCCGAGAGGGGTCCCTTCATGCCAACGTCCTGACTTTC
cdr3_aa: CASIREGSLHANVLTF

clone_size: .
d_call: .
v_call: TRBV11-2
j_call: TRBJ2-3
cdr3_nt: TGTGCCAGCAGCTTAGTCGGGGGGCGAGGAGATACGCAGTATTTT
cdr3_aa: CASSLVGGRGDTQYF

clone_size: many
d_call: .
v_call: TRBV9
j_call: TRBJ2-2
cdr3_nt: TGTGCCAGCAGCCTCAACGCCGGGGAGCTGTTTTTT
cdr3_aa: CASSLNAGELFF

clone_size: few
d_call: TRBD1
v_call: TRBV12-3/TRBV12-4
j_call: TRBJ1-1
cdr3_nt: TGTGCCAGCAGCCCGGGACAGGGGGCAAGGGAAGCTTTCTTT
cdr3_aa: CASSPGQGAREAFF

clone_size: few
d_call: .
v_call: TRBV10-3
j_call: TRBJ1-1
cdr3_nt: TGTGCCATCAGTGAAGTTCAGGGCGACACTGAAGCTTTCTTT
cdr3_aa: CAISEVQGDTEAFF

clone_size: .
d_call: TRBD2
v_call: TRBV5-1
j_call: TRBJ2-7
cdr3_nt: TGCGCCAGCAGCCCAGGACTAGCGTCCTACGAGCAGTACTTC
cdr3_aa: CASSPGLASYEQYF

clone_size: .
d_call: .
v_call: TRBV6-2/TRBV6-3
j_call: TRBJ1-6
cdr3_nt: TGTGCCAGCAGTTACTCGAAATTACGGACAGTCCCCCACTTT
cdr3_aa: CASSYSKLRTVPHF

clone_size: many
d_call: .
v_call: TRBV7-2
j_call: TRBJ1-2
cdr3_nt: TGTGCCAGCAGCCCCGTTGGCAGCTATGGCTACACCTTC
cdr3_aa: CASSPVGSYGYTF

clone_size: .
d_call: .
v_call: TRBV20-1
j_call: TRBJ1-2
cdr3_nt: TGCAGTGCTAGGACAGAAACCTATGGCTACACCTTC
cdr3_aa: CSARTETYGYTF

clone_size: .
d_call: .
v_call: TRBV12-3/TRBV12-4
j_call: TRBJ2-7
cdr3_nt: TGTGCCAGCAGCCCCGGGACCAAAGAAAGATTGTACTCCTACGAGCAGTACTTC
cdr3_aa: CASSPGTKERLYSYEQYF

clone_size: few
d_call: TRBD2
v_call: TRBV5-1
j_call: TRBJ2-3
cdr3_nt: TGCGCCAGCAGCATTGGACTAGCGGGGAATACGCAGTATTTT
cdr3_aa: CASSIGLAGNTQYF

clone_size: few
d_call: .
v_call: TRBV12-3/TRBV12-4
j_call: TRBJ2-7
cdr3_nt: TGTGCCAGCAGCCCCGACAGGTCCCTAACCTACGAGCAGTACTTC
cdr3_aa: CASSPDRSLTYEQYF

clone_size: many
d_call: TRBD1
v_call: TRBV19
j_call: TRBJ2-7
cdr3_nt: TGTGCCAGTAGTAATCCGGGACAGGCCTACGAGCAGTACTTC
cdr3_aa: CASSNPGQAYEQYF

clone_size: many
d_call: .
v_call: TRBV20-1
j_call: TRBJ2-5
cdr3_nt: TGCAGTGCAGGGATTCTGGAAGAGACCCAGTACTTC
cdr3_aa: CSAGILEETQYF

clone_size: few
d_call: TRBD1
v_call: TRBV12-3/TRBV12-4
j_call: TRBJ2-3
cdr3_nt: TGTGCCAGCAGTTTAGCGACACAGGGGGCAGATACGCAGTATTTT
cdr3_aa: CASSLATQGADTQYF

clone_size: many
d_call: TRBD1
v_call: TRBV2
j_call: TRBJ2-2
cdr3_nt: TGTGCCAGCAGACAGGGGGCGCGGGACACCGGGGAGCTGTTTTTT
cdr3_aa: CASRQGARDTGELFF

clone_size: few
d_call: TRBD1
v_call: TRBV7-2
j_call: TRBJ1-6
cdr3_nt: TGTGCCAGCAGCCCCCAGGGGGATGATTCACCCCTCCACTTT
cdr3_aa: CASSPQGDDSPLHF

clone_size: many
d_call: .
v_call: TRBV30
j_call: TRBJ2-2
cdr3_nt: TGTGCCTGGAGGCGACTAGTCAGCACCGGGGAGCTGTTTTTT
cdr3_aa: CAWRRLVSTGELFF